Below, 24 T cell receptor beta chains from the same sample are listed, as sequenced in a study of cytomegalovirus exposure and HLA in healthy donors (dated by TCRdb to 2016 to 2017). Libraries were made using the immunoSEQ multiplex PCR assay. For the multiplex PCR, a mixture combining 60 forward primers for TCR Vbeta segments and 13 reverse primers for TCR Jbeta segments was used. In TCRdb, the immuneACCESS table is reduced to in-frame sequences with V and J assigned. These tables do not hold every clone; where another copy was compared, an unresolved V gene accounts for under half, and the others remain unexplained. Recorded for this sample are some 150,000 clones; less than 80% of them occurred a single time. Of the sample, more than 4% is held by the ten largest clones. The sequenced sample consisted of PBMCs. Receptor source: a man in his forties or fifties in good health and CMV-seronegative.

Worth noting for this clone: A junction end diverges from the germline sequence, so it may reflect a read error. The chain joins TRBV7-9 to TRBJ1-1, with 8 bases lining up with TRBD1. The CDR3 has 18 residues. The germline CDR1 and CDR2 sequences are SEHNR and FQNEAQ (reference sequence). CDR3 nucleotides: TGTTCCAGCAGTACTCGAACAGGGGGTGAGGGAGGAGACACTGAAGCTTTCTTT. Its protein product is CSSSTRTGGEGGDTEAFF.

The count of this clone is one. The CDR3 region is CASSLGLAGSYEQYF. The CDR3, as DNA: TGTGCCAGCAGCTTAGGGCTAGCTGGGTCCTACGAGCAGTACTTC. This chain joins TRBV7-2 and TRBJ2-7; maybe TRBD2 (5 bases). In germline, CDR1 is SGHTA, CDR2 FQGNSA. The CDR3 is 15 residues long. Trimming took 1 base from V and 1 from J, leaving 11 bases between them.

With respect to this clone: A read error may produce the germline difference seen at one junction end. The gene calls are TRBV27 and TRBJ2-7, with D maybe TRBD1 (6 bases). This CDR3 is built from 14 residues. CDR1 MNHEY and CDR2 SMNVEV come from the germline V gene (reference sequence). The CDR3 protein is CASSLSTGTYEQYF. The CDR3 DNA follows: TGTGCCAGCAGTCTATCGACAGGTACCTACGAGCAGTACTTC.

The rearrangement joins TRBV18 to TRBJ1-1; TRBD1 matches at 7 bases. There are 18 residues in the CDR3. V dropped 1 base and J dropped 0; count of bases not matched to a gene: 11. CDR1 KGHSH and CDR2 LQKENI come from the germline V gene. Here the CDR3 DNA reads TGTGCCAGCTCACCACTTTCAACAGGGGCGGTAATGAACACTGAAGCTTTCTTT. Its translation: CASSPLSTGAVMNTEAFF. Drawing the rest from reference TRBV18 and TRBJ1-1, the complete variable domain is NAGVMQNPRHLVRRRGQEARLRCSPMKGHSHVYWYRQLPEEGLKFMVYLQKENIIDESGMPKERFSAEFPKEGPSILRIQQVVRGDSAAYFCASSPLSTGAVMNTEAFFGQGTRLTVV.

The chain is built from TRBV6-5 and TRBJ2-1; 10 bases are a match to TRBD2. The CDR3 totals 15 residues. CDR1 is MNHEY, CDR2 SVGAGI, per germline. V lost 5 bases, J lost 3 bases, and 4 bases stayed unmatched. The CDR3 region has the DNA TGTGCCAGCAGTCTCCCTAGCGGGGGCTACAATGAGCAGTTCTTC. Translated, it gives CASSLPSGGYNEQFF.

This sequence joins TRBV11-2 and TRBJ2-3, with D possibly matching TRBD1 (6 bases). V gave up 4 bases and J gave up 4 bases, with 15 bases separating them. This CDR3 region has 15 residues. Germline CDR1 and CDR2: SGHAT and FQNNGV. The CDR3 is CASSSQGMFSDTQYF. The CDR3 nucleotides are TGTGCCAGCAGCTCGCAGGGGATGTTCTCAGATACGCAGTATTTT.

The V call is TRBV9, the J call TRBJ2-1; D is uncertain. Trimming took 1 base from V and 8 from J, leaving 10 bases between them. CDR1 SGDLS and CDR2 YYNGEE come from the germline V gene. The CDR3 has 13 residues. In DNA, the CDR3 is TGTGCCAGCAGCGTAAGTCCCTCGGATGAGCAGTTCTTC. This gives the protein CASSVSPSDEQFF.

The chain uses TRBV6-6 and TRBJ2-4, with 9 bases matching TRBD2. There are 16 residues in the CDR3. Germline CDR1 and CDR2: MNHNY and SVGAGI (reference sequence). V was pared by 6 bases and J by 6 bases, with 12 bases of the junction left unmatched. The DNA of the CDR3 is TGTGCCAGCAGAGACGGGACTAGCCTAAAAATAAACATTCAGTACTTC. It codes for CASRDGTSLKINIQYF.

Note on this clone: An end of the junction does not agree with germline; a read error may underlie this. Other DNA sequences in this specimen translate into the identical CDR3. The V call is TRBV27, the J call TRBJ2-3; D not certain. Germline values: CDR1 MNHEY, CDR2 SMNVEV (reference sequence). The length of the CDR3 is 13 residues. The CDR3 reads CASSSYRTDTQYF. The CDR3 coding sequence is TGTGCCAGCAGTTCTTATCGCACAGATACGCAGTACTTT.

V usage is TRBV29-1 and J usage is TRBJ2-1, with D tentatively TRBD2 (5 bases). Germline CDR1 is SQVTM and CDR2 is ANQGSEA. The CDR3 loop spans 13 amino acids. Trimming shortened V by 3 bases and J by 9 bases, and 15 bases separated the two germline ends. This CDR3 is CSVDRPGKGEQFF. Written as DNA, the CDR3 is TGCAGCGTTGACCGGCCGGGGAAGGGTGAGCAGTTCTTC.

The chain couples TRBV5-1 to TRBJ1-1; D remains ambiguous. CDR3 length: 14 residues. The V and J ends lost 4 bases and 5 bases respectively, with 15 bases between them. Germline V lookup: CDR1 SGHRS, CDR2 YFSETQ. CDR3 DNA sequence: TGCGCCAGCAGCCCGAAAGAACAGTTTACTGAAGCTTTCTTT. Its protein product is CASSPKEQFTEAFF.

V and J are TRBV6-6 and TRBJ2-2, with D perhaps matching TRBD1 (6 bases). Germline V gene sequence: CDR1 MNHNY, CDR2 SVGAGI (reference sequence). The CDR3 is 16 residues long. V was cut by 2 bases and J by 1 base, with 11 bases left in between. The CDR3 DNA reads TGTGCCAGCAGTTACCCCGGGACACTGAACACCGGGGAGCTGTTTTTT. Its translation is CASSYPGTLNTGELFF.

Notes on this clone: One junction end disagrees with the germline gene, perhaps due to a read error. The chain uses TRBV27 and TRBJ1-2; D may be TRBD1 (5 bases). This CDR3 contains 15 residues. Germline V gives CDR1 MNHEY, CDR2 SMNVEV (reference sequence). Here the CDR3 reads CASSLRGGGGYGYPF. The CDR3 bases are TGTGCCAGCAGTTTGCGCGGGGGTGGGGGGTATGGCTACCCCTTC.

This chain uses TRBV4-1 with TRBJ1-1; D gene ambiguous. V lost 0 bases, J lost 2 bases, and 13 bases lay in between. Germline CDR1 MGHRA, CDR2 YSYEKL. This CDR3 is 16 amino acids long. In DNA, the CDR3 is TGCGCCAGCAGCCAAGAAGGAGGCAGCTATAACACTGAAGCTTTCTTT. Translated: CASSQEGGSYNTEAFF.

This chain joins TRBV7-6 and TRBJ2-3, with TRBD2 matching over 10 bases. Looked up from germline, CDR1 is SGHVS and CDR2 is FNYEAQ. After removal of 2 bases from V and 5 bases from J, the junction contained 13 bases not matched to a gene. This CDR3 has 18 amino acids. CDR3: CASSLSVSAGGPRDTQYF. The CDR3 coding sequence is TGTGCCAGCAGCTTAAGTGTCTCAGCGGGGGGGCCAAGAGATACGCAGTATTTT.

This chain joins TRBV5-1 and TRBJ2-1, with 8 bases matching TRBD1. Germline loops: CDR1 SGHRS, CDR2 YFSETQ. The CDR3 has 16 residues. V was pared by 4 bases and J by 4 bases, with 10 bases of the junction left unmatched. The CDR3 DNA reads TGCGCCAGCAGCCCCTCCCCGGACAGGGCATACAATGAGCAGTTCTTC. This gives the protein CASSPSPDRAYNEQFF.

The chain couples TRBV18 to TRBJ1-1; 7 nucleotides agree with TRBD1. V lost 9 bases and J lost 3; bases outside the gene matches: 7. The CDR3 totals 13 residues. In germline, CDR1 is KGHSH, CDR2 LQKENI. The CDR3 DNA follows: TGTGCCAGTACAACAGGGGTGGACACTGAAGCTTTCTTT. Protein: CASTTGVDTEAFF.

To note about this clone: Other DNA sequences of this sample code for an identical CDR3. V and J are TRBV30 and TRBJ2-5; the match to TRBD1 covers 7 bases. Germline loops: CDR1 GTSNPN, CDR2 SVGIG (reference sequence). There are 14 residues in the CDR3. V gave up 2 bases and J gave up 3 bases; unmatched junction bases: 6. The CDR3 bases are TGTGCCTGGAGTCCCCTTACAGGGGAAGAGACCCAGTACTTC. Protein product: CAWSPLTGEETQYF.

This sequence joins TRBV7-3 and TRBJ1-2, with 7 bases fitting TRBD1. This CDR3 comprises 15 residues. Germline CDR1 reads SGHTA; CDR2 reads FQGTGA. The trim removed 1 base at V and 3 bases at J, leaving 5 bases unmatched. The DNA for the CDR3 is TGTGCCAGCAGCTTAATGCCAGGGGGTGACTATGGCTACACCTTC. It is translated as CASSLMPGGDYGYTF.

V and J are TRBV16 and TRBJ1-2, with TRBD1 matching over 7 bases. Germline loops: CDR1 KGHSY, CDR2 FQNENV. The CDR3 length is 13 residues. V shed 0 bases and J 14 bases; nucleotides not matched to a gene: 9. For the CDR3, the DNA is TGTGCCAGCAGCCAATCGGCAGGGGGTTCTGGTACCTTC. Its protein product is CASSQSAGGSGTF. Variable domain in full (rest from reference TRBV16 and TRBJ1-2): GEEVAQTPKHLVRGEGQKAKLYCAPIKGHSYVFWYQQVLKNEFKFLISFQNENVFDETGMPKERFSAKCLPNSPCSLEIQATKLEDSAVYFCASSQSAGGSGTFGSGTRLTVV.

This chain connects TRBV7-6 to TRBJ2-7; 8 nucleotides align to TRBD1. The CDR3 has 16 residues. CDR1 is SGHVS and CDR2 is FNYEAQ in the germline V gene. J was trimmed by 5 bases and V by 3 bases; bases with no gene match: 12. The CDR3 region has the DNA TGTGCCAGCAGCTTGGATAAGGACAGGGAGAACCACGAGCAGTACTTC. Residues: CASSLDKDRENHEQYF.

This clone was picked up a small number of times. V and J are TRBV4-2 and TRBJ1-5, with a weak D call TRBD1 (6 bases). Trimming removed 0 bases at V and 6 bases at J, with 21 bases between. The germline gives CDR1 LGHNA, CDR2 YNFKEQ. The CDR3 extends over 18 amino acids. The chain's CDR3 is CASSQDSRLDSSRQPQHF. The CDR3 bases are TGTGCCAGCAGCCAAGATTCCCGCCTGGACAGTTCTCGTCAGCCCCAGCATTTT.

The CDR3: CASTVQADTQYF. In nucleotides, the CDR3 is TGTGCCAGCACCGTGCAGGCAGATACGCAGTATTTT. The rearrangement joins TRBV5-4 to TRBJ2-3; no clear D gene. CDR3 length: 12 amino acids. V was trimmed by 6 bases and J by 4 bases, leaving 9 bases between them. Germline values: CDR1 SGHNT, CDR2 YYREEE (reference sequence).

J is TRBJ1-1 and V is TRBV11-2; D might be TRBD1 (5 bases). CDR3 length equals 12 residues. Germline V gene data show CDR1 as SGHAT and CDR2 as FQNNGV. With 8 bases removed from V and 2 bases from J, the gap between germline ends came to 9 bases. The CDR3 here is CASGARNTEAFF. CDR3 nucleotides: TGTGCCAGCGGGGCCCGAAACACTGAAGCTTTCTTT.